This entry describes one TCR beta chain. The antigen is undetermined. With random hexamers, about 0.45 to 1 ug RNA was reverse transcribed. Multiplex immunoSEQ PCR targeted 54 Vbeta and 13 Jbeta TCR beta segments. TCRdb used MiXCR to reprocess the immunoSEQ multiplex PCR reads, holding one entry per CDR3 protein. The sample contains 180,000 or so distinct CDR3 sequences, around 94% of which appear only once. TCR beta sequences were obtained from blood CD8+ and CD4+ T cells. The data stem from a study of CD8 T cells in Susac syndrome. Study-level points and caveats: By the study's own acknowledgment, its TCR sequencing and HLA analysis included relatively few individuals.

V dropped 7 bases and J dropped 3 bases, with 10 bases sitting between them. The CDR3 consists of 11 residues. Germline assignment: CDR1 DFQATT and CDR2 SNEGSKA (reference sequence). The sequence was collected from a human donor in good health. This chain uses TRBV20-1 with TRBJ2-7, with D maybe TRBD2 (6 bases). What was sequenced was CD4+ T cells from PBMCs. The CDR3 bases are TGCAGTGGGGGACTGAGCTACGAGCAGTACTTC. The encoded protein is CSGGLSYEQYF.